The 22 T cell receptor beta chains listed next were all sequenced from one sample in a study of cytomegalovirus exposure and HLA in healthy donors. Sequenced by immunoSEQ multiplex PCR; TCRdb stores in-frame clones only, minus some. The sample records hundreds of thousands of clones, roughly 84% being singletons. The sequencing input was PBMCs. The receptors were sampled from a woman between 18 and 30 years old in good health and CMV-seropositive.

The chain carries TRBV27 and TRBJ2-2; D remains unclear. The CDR3 length is 13 residues. V gave up 5 bases and J gave up 3 bases, with 7 bases separating them. The V gene's germline CDR1 is MNHEY and CDR2 SMNVEV (reference sequence). Here the CDR3 DNA reads TGTGCCAGCAGTGGTCTATACACCGGGGAGCTGTTTTTT. Its protein is CASSGLYTGELFF.

This clone was seen once. The chain recombines TRBV21-1 with TRBJ2-3; the table calls TRBD2, which could not be checked here. TRBV21-1 is designated a pseudogene. The CDR3 runs 18 residues. The CDR3 DNA sequence: TGTGCCAGCAGCAAAGTGTATCTAGCGGGAGGTAACGCAGATACGCAGTATTTT. Its translation: CASSKVYLAGGNADTQYF.

The J gene is TRBJ1-1, the V gene TRBV5-1; 8 bases are shared with TRBD1. Germline-derived CDR1 and CDR2 are SGHRS and YFSETQ. The CDR3 length is 16 residues. With 2 bases clipped from V and 1 base from J, the junction kept 7 bases outside the gene matches. CDR3: CASSLGQGFGNTEAFF. Here the CDR3 DNA reads TGCGCCAGCAGCTTAGGACAGGGATTCGGGAACACTGAAGCTTTCTTT.

J is TRBJ1-1 and V is TRBV6-1; D gene uncertain. Germline V CDR1 and CDR2: MNHNS, SASEGT. The CDR3 is made up of 13 amino acids. V was shortened by 8 bases and J by 0 bases, with 10 bases between the two germline ends. Here the CDR3 reads CASSRKLNTEAFF. The CDR3 DNA sequence: TGTGCCAGCTCGCGTAAACTGAACACTGAAGCTTTCTTT.

This chain uses TRBV7-9 with TRBJ2-7, with D hard to call. V was shortened by 1 base and J by 3 bases, with 7 bases between the two germline ends. The CDR3 has 13 residues. Germline V gene sequence: CDR1 SEHNR, CDR2 FQNEAQ (reference sequence). This chain's CDR3 is CASSLVPSYEQYF. The CDR3 DNA is TGTGCCAGCAGCTTAGTCCCCAGCTACGAGCAGTACTTC.

This clone was found many times. This rearrangement joins TRBV7-9 to TRBJ2-5; 7 bases map to TRBD1. Trimming cost V 1 base and J 2 bases; bases outside gene matches: 4. CDR3 size: 15 residues. Germline loops: CDR1 SEHNR, CDR2 FQNEAQ (reference sequence). The CDR3 DNA is TGTGCCAGCAGCTTAGGGTCAGGGGGACAAGAGACCCAGTACTTC. Its protein product is CASSLGSGGQETQYF. The complete variable domain, with remaining parts taken from reference TRBV7-9 and TRBJ2-5, reads DTGVSQNPRHKITKRGQNVTFRCDPISEHNRLYWYRQTLGQGPEFLTYFQNEAQLEKSRLLSDRFSAERPKGSFSTLEIQRTEQGDSAMYLCASSLGSGGQETQYFGPGTRLLVL.

CDR3 loop: CASSPHGLAGDEQYF. Written as DNA, the CDR3 is TGTGCCAGCAGCCCCCACGGACTAGCGGGAGACGAGCAGTACTTC. The chain couples TRBV7-3 to TRBJ2-7, with 13 bases identical to TRBD2. The CDR3 length is 15 residues. The V segment lost 5 bases and the J segment 5 bases; nucleotides outside the gene matches: 6. Per the germline V gene, CDR1 is SGHTA and CDR2 is FQGTGA.

The chain has TRBV19 and TRBJ2-7, with 10 bases aligning to TRBD1. Germline values: CDR1 LNHDA, CDR2 SQIVND (reference sequence). V was pared by 5 bases and J by 0 bases, with 4 bases of the junction left unmatched. This CDR3 comprises 15 residues. CDR3 in amino acids: CASSPGTGVSYEQYF. CDR3 sequence (DNA): TGTGCCAGTAGTCCTGGGACAGGGGTCTCCTACGAGCAGTACTTC.

The rearrangement links TRBV2 to TRBJ2-1, with 10 bases that match TRBD2. Germline CDR1 is SNHLY and CDR2 is FYNNEI. The CDR3 spans 14 residues. V gave up 4 bases and J gave up 8 bases; unmatched junction bases: 5. CDR3 residues: CASSGTSGGHEQFF. The CDR3 DNA reads TGTGCCAGCAGTGGGACTAGCGGCGGGCATGAGCAGTTCTTC.

This chain joins TRBV12-5 and TRBJ2-2; 9 nucleotides match TRBD2. The CDR3 has 17 amino acids. V dropped 6 bases and J dropped 5; count of bases not matched to a gene: 13. Germline-derived CDR1 and CDR2 are LGHNT and FRNRAP. Here the CDR3 reads CASGIPLAGFITGELFF. The CDR3, as DNA: TGTGCTAGTGGGATACCCCTAGCGGGGTTCATTACCGGGGAGCTGTTTTTT. Drawing the rest from reference TRBV12-5 and TRBJ2-2, the complete variable domain is DARVTQTPRHKVTEMGQEVTMRCQPILGHNTVFWYRQTMMQGLELLAYFRNRAPLDDSGMPKDRFSAEMPDATLATLKIQPSEPRDSAVYFCASGIPLAGFITGELFFGEGSRLTVL.

This chain uses TRBV10-1 with TRBJ1-2; 8 bases are a match to TRBD1. The ends lost 2 bases at V and 5 bases at J; junction bases unmatched: 7. The CDR3 is 15 amino acids. From germline, CDR1 is WNHNN and CDR2 SYGVQD (reference sequence). The CDR3 nucleotides read TGCGCCAGCAGTGAGCGGGCAGGGGGCCGTTATGGCTACACCTTC. Translation: CASSERAGGRYGYTF.

J is TRBJ1-2 and V is TRBV5-1, with D unclear. Trimming removed 0 bases at V and 4 bases at J, with 13 bases between. Germline loops: CDR1 SGHRS, CDR2 YFSETQ. The CDR3 covers 15 residues. This CDR3 is CASSLEDGGVYGYTF. The CDR3 DNA reads as TGCGCCAGCAGCTTGGAAGACGGCGGGGTCTATGGCTACACCTTC.

The chain is built from TRBV27 and TRBJ2-4; perhaps TRBD1 as D (5 bases). Per the germline V gene, CDR1 is MNHEY and CDR2 is SMNVEV (reference sequence). Trimming cost V 1 base and J 3 bases, with 10 bases left between them. The CDR3 spans 15 residues. The DNA for the CDR3 is TGTGCCAGCAGTTTATTAACAGGTCACAAAAACATTCAGTACTTC. Protein: CASSLLTGHKNIQYF.

V and J are TRBV5-1 and TRBJ2-5; TRBD2 matches at 12 bases. The CDR3 loop spans 16 amino acids. With V trimmed by 3 bases and J by 5 bases, 8 bases remained unmatched. Looked up from germline, CDR1 is SGHRS and CDR2 is YFSETQ. The CDR3 sequence: CASSYQLAGGPETQYF. The CDR3 DNA sequence: TGCGCCAGCAGCTATCAACTAGCGGGAGGCCCCGAGACCCAGTACTTC.

This chain connects TRBV30 to TRBJ2-1; D is possibly TRBD2 (5 bases). The V gene lost 2 bases and the J gene lost 0 bases, with 20 bases spanning the gap. CDR3 length equals 18 residues. The V gene's germline CDR1 is GTSNPN and CDR2 SVGIG (reference sequence). This chain's CDR3 is CAWSSLAFDGLSYNEQFF. CDR3 DNA: TGTGCCTGGAGTTCCCTAGCCTTCGACGGGCTCTCCTACAATGAGCAGTTCTTC.

This clone was seen just once. The chain uses TRBV5-4 and TRBJ2-1; 7 bases line up with TRBD2. Germline values: CDR1 SGHNT, CDR2 YYREEE (reference sequence). This CDR3 has 12 residues. Trimming cost V 4 bases and J 13 bases; bases outside gene matches: 8. The CDR3 protein is CASSVSRDYQFF. The CDR3 nucleotides read TGTGCCAGCAGCGTAAGCCGGGACTATCAGTTCTTC.

This chain joins TRBV27 and TRBJ2-3; TRBD2 matches at 7 bases. V lost 1 base and J lost 5; bases outside the gene matches: 9. Looked up from germline, CDR1 is MNHEY and CDR2 is SMNVEV (reference sequence). The CDR3 length is 16 residues. The CDR3 loop reads CASSLLSAGAGDTQYF. CDR3 nucleotides: TGTGCCAGCAGTTTATTATCCGCGGGAGCAGGAGATACGCAGTATTTT.

The chain has TRBV5-4 and TRBJ2-2; D may be TRBD1 (6 bases). Germline loops: CDR1 SGHNT, CDR2 YYREEE (reference sequence). V was cut by 0 bases and J by 5 bases, with 11 bases left in between. This CDR3 is 15 amino acids long. The CDR3 bases are TGTGCCAGCAGCTTGGCCAGGGACAAGACCGGGGAGCTGTTTTTT. This encodes CASSLARDKTGELFF.

The sample holds one count of this clone. V and J are TRBV25-1 and TRBJ2-1; weak D call: TRBD2 (5 bases). The V and J ends lost 7 bases and 7 bases respectively, with 26 bases between them. The V gene's germline CDR1 is MGHDK and CDR2 SYGVNS. The CDR3 contains 17 residues. The CDR3 nucleotides read TGTGCCAGCATTAAGAGGGCGAAGTCTCCCGCGGTAAATGAGCAGTTCTTC. Protein sequence: CASIKRAKSPAVNEQFF. Looking up the rest from reference TRBV25-1 and TRBJ2-1 gives the full variable domain: EADIYQTPRYLVIGTGKKITLECSQTMGHDKMYWYQQDPGMELHLIHYSYGVNSTEKGDLSSESTVSRIRTEHFPLTLESARPSHTSQYLCASIKRAKSPAVNEQFFGPGTRLTVL.

The J gene is TRBJ2-7, the V gene TRBV27, with 7 bases fitting TRBD2. CDR3 length: 13 amino acids. V lost 3 bases, J lost 6 bases, and 5 bases stayed unmatched. The germline CDR1 and CDR2 sequences are MNHEY and SMNVEV (reference sequence). The CDR3 nucleotides read TGTGCCAGCAGTTTTTCGCCGGGAGGCGAGCAGTACTTC. Amino acids: CASSFSPGGEQYF.

The chain employs TRBV9 and TRBJ2-5; TRBD1 aligns across 7 bases. V dropped 3 bases and J dropped 2; count of bases not matched to a gene: 7. CDR1 and CDR2 (germline): SGDLS, YYNGEE. CDR3 length equals 15 residues. The CDR3 nucleotides are TGTGCCAGCAGCGGTCCGCCGGGACAGCAAGAGACCCAGTACTTC. It encodes CASSGPPGQQETQYF.

This sequence joins TRBV5-5 and TRBJ2-7, with 8 nucleotides matching TRBD1. Germline trimming cut 1 base from V and 4 bases from J; bases unmatched to any gene: 4. The CDR3 loop spans 14 amino acids. Germline V gene data show CDR1 as SGHKS and CDR2 as YYEKEE (reference sequence). CDR3 residues: CASSLLQGAYEQYF. The CDR3 DNA reads TGTGCCAGCAGCTTGCTGCAGGGGGCATACGAGCAGTACTTC.